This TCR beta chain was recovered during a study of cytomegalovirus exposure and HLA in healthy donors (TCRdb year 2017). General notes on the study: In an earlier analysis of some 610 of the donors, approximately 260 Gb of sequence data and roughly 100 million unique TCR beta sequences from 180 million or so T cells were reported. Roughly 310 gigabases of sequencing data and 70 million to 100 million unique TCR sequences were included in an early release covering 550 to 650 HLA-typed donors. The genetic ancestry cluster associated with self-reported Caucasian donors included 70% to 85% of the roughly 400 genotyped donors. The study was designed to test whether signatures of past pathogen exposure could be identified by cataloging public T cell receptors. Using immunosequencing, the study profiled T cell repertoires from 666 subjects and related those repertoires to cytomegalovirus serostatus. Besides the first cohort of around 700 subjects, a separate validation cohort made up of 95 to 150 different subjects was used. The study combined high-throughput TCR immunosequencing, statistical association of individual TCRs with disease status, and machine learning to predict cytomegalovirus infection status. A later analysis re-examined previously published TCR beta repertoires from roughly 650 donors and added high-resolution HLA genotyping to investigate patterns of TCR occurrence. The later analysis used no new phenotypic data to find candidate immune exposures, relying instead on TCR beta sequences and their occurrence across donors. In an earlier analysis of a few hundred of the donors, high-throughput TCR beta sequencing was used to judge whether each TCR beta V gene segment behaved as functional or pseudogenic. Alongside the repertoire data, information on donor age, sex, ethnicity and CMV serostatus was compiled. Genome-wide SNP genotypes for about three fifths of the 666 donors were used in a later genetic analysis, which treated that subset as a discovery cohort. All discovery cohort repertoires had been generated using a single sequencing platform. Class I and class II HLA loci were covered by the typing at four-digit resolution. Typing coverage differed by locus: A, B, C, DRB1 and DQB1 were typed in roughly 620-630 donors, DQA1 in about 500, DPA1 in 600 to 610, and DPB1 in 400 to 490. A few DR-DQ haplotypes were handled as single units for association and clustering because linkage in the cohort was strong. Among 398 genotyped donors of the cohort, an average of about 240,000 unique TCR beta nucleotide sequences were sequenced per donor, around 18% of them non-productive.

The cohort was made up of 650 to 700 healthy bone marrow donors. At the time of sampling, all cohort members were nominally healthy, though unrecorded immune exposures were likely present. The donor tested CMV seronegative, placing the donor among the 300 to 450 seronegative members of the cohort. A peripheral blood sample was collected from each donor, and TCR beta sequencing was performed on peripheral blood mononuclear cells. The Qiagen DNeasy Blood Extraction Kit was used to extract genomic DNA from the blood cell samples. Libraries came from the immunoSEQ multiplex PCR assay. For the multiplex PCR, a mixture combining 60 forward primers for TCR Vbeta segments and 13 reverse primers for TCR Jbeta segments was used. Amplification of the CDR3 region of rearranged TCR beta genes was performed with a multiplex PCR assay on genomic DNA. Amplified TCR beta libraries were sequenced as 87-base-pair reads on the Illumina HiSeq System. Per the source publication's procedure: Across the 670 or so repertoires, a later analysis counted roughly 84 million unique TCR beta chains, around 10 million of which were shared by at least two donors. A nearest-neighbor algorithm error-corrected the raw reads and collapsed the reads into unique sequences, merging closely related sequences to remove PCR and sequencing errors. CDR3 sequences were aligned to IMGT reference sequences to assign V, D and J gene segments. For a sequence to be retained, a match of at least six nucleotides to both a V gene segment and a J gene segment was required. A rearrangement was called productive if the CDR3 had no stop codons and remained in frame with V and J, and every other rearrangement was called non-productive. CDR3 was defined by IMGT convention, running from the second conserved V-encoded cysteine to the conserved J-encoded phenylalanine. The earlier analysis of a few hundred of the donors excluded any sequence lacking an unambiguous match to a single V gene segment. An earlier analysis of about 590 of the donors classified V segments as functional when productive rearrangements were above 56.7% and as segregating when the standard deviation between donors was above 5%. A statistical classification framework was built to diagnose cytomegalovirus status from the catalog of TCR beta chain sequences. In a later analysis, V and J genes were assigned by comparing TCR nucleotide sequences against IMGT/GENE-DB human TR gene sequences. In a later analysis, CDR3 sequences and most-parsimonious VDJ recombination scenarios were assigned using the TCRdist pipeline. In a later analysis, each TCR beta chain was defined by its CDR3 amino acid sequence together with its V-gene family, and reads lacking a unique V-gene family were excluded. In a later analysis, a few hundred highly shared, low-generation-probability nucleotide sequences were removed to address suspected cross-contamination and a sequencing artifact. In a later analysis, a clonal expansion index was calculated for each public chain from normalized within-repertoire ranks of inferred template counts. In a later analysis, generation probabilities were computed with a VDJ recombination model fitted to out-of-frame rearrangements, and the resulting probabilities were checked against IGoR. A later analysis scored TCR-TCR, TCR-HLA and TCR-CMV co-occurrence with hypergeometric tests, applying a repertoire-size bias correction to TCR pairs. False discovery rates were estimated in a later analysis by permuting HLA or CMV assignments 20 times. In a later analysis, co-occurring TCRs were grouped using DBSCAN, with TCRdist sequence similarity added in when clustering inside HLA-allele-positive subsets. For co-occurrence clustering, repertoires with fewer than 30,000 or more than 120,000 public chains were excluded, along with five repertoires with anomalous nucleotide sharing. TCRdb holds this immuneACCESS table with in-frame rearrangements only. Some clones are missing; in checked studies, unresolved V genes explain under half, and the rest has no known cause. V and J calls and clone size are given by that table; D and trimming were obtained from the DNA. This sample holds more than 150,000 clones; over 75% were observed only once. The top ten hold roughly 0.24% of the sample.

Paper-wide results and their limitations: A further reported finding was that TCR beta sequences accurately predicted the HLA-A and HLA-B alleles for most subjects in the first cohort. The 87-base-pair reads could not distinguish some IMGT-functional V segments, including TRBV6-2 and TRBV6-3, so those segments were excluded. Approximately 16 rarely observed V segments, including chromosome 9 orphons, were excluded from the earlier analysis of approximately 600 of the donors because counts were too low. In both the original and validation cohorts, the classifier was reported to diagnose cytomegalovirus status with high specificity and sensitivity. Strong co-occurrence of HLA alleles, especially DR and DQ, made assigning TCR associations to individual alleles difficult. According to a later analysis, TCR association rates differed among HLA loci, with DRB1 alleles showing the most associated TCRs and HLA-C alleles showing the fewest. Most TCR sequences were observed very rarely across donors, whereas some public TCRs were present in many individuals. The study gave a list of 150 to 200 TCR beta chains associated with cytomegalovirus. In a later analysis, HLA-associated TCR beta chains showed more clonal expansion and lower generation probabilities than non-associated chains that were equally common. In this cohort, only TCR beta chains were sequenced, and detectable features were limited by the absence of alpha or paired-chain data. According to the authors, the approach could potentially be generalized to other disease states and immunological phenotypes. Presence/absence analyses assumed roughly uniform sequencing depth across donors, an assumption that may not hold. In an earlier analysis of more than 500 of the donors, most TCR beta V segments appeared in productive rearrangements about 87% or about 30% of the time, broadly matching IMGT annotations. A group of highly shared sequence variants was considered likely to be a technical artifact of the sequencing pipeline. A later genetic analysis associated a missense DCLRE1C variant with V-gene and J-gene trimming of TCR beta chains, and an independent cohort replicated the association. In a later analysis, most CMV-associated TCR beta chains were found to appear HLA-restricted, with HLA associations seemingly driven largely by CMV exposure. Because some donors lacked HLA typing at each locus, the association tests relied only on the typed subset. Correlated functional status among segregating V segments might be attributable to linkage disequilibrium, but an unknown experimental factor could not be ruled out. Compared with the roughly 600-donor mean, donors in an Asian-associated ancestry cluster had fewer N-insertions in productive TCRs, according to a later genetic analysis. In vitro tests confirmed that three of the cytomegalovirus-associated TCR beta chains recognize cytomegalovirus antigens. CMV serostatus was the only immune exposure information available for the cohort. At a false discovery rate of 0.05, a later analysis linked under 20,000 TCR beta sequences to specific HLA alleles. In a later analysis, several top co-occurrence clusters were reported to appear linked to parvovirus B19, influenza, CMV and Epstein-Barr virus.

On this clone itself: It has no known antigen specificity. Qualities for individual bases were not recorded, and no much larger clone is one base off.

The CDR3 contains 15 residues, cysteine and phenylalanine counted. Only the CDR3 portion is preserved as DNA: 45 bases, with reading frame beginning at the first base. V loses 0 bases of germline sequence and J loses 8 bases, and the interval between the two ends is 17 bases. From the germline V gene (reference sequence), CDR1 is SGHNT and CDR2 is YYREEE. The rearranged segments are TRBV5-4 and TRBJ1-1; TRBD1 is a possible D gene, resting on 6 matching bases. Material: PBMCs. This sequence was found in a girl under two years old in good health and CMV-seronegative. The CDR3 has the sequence CASSLDRVPTQEAFF. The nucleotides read TGTGCCAGCAGCTTGGACAGGGTGCCGACCCAGGAAGCTTTCTTT.